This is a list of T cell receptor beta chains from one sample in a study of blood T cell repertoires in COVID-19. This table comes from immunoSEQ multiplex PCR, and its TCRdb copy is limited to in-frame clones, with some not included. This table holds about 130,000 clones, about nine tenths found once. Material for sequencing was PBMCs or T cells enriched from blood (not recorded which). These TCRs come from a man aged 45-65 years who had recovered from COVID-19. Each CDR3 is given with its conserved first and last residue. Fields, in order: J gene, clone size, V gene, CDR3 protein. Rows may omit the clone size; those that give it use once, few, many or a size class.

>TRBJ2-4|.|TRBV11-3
CASSLALRGSLLLAKNIQYF
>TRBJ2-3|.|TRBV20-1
CSASQMTSGVLGTDTQYF
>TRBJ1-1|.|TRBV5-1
CASSSSRGMNTEAFF
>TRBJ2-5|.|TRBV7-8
CASSLASGGEETQYF
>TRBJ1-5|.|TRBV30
CAWSGSRTGWFPGAQHF
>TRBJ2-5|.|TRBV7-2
CASSPVWGRKETQYF
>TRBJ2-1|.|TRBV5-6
CASSLSPGLFFNEQFF
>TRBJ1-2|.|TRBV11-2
CASSYTGGAYGYTF
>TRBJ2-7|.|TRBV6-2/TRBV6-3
CASSSTIYEQYF
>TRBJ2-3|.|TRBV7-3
CASSLRASTDTQYF
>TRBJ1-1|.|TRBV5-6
CASSLNLVNTEAFF
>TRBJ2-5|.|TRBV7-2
CASSLGDSAETQYF
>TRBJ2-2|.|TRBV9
CASGREALITGELFF
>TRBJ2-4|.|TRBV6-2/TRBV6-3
CASSTSRGAKNIQYF
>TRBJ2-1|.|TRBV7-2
CASSFSGSEYNEQFF
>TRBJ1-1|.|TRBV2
CASRDFGRTEAFF
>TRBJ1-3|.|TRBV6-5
CASSYSHGRNTIYF
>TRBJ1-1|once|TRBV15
CATSRDPRGAEVAFF
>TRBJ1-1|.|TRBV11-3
CASSEANRKANTEAFF
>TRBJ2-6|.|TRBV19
CASGGQGSPGANVLTF
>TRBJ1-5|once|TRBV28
CASSDRTAVNQPQHF
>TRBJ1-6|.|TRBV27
CASRLPGTGGKSSYNSPLHF
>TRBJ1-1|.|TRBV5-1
CASSLVAGIDTEAFF
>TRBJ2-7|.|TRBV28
CASSLPGLGYEQYF
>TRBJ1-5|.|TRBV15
CATSRETGVQPQHF
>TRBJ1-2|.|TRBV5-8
CASSRTGGIGGYTF
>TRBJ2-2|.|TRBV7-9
CASSLPRGSGELFF
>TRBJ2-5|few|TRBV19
CASSIDGTSGRWETQYF
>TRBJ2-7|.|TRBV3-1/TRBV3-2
CASSQLAGEQYF
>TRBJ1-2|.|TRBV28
CASSLSRGRGAGYTF
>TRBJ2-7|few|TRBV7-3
CASSRGQGLEQYF
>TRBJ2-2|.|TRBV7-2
CASSTTIVQLTGELFF
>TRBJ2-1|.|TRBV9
CASSVQGSSYNEQFF
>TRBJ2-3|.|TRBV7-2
CASSGRLAATDTQYF
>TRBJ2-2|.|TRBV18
CASSRGSRKNTGELFF
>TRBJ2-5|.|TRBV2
CASSDRGQGGETQYF
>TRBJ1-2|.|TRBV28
CASNPRDSRNYGYTF
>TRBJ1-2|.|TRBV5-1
CASSPRTGLNYGYTF
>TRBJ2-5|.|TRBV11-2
CASDRDRAPETQYF
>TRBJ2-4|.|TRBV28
CASSSPQGWIIQYF
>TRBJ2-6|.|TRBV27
CASSVWSSGANVLTF
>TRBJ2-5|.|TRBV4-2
CASSQDLTGGETQYF
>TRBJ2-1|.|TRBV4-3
CASSPRGAGFREQFF
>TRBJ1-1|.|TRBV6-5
CASSYSKTVNTEAFF
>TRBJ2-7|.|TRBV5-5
CASSTRQGAETYEQYF
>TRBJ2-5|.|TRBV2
CASSVQGRGETQYF
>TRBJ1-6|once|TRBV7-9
CASSQTGQRGSPLHF
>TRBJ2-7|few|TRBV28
CASAQGAYEQYF
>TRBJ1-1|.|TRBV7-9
CASSRDNTPVSTEAFF
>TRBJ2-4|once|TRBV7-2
CASSFFAGVAKNIQYF